Shown below are 21 T cell receptor beta chains from a single sample sequenced in a study of CD8+ T cells in alopecia areata. Indicated treatment: oral pan-JAK inhibitor, 5-10 mg twice daily. cDNA serving as the sequencing template came from extracted, reverse transcribed RNA. Clones were sequenced by immunoSEQ multiplex PCR, and TCRdb holds only the in-frame ones, with some missing. Of some 190,000 clones listed, roughly 60% are singletons. The sequencing here drew on CD4+ T cells sorted from blood, taken at week 24, from a patient treated with tofacitinib. The receptors stem from a human donor with alopecia areata.

The chain couples TRBV5-1 to TRBJ2-6; no clear D gene. CDR3 size: 15 residues. With 0 bases removed from V and 0 bases from J, the gap between germline ends came to 4 bases. CDR1 and CDR2 from the germline V gene are SGHRS and YFSETQ. The chain's CDR3 is CASSLVGSGANVLTF. The CDR3 nucleotides read TGCGCCAGCAGCTTGGTTGGCTCTGGGGCCAACGTCCTGACTTTC.

The V gene is TRBV5-6, the J gene TRBJ2-2; D is unclear. Germline V gene data show CDR1 as SGHDT and CDR2 as YYEEEE. V dropped 1 base and J dropped 3 bases, with 7 bases sitting between them. The CDR3 runs to 14 residues. In DNA, the CDR3 is TGTGCCAGCAGCTTGTATTCGTACACCGGGGAGCTGTTTTTT. It codes for CASSLYSYTGELFF.

The chain links TRBV2 to TRBJ2-1; either TRBD1 or TRBD2 may fit D (5 bases each). This CDR3 has 14 residues. The germline V gene has CDR1 SNHLY and CDR2 FYNNEI. Trimming stripped 3 bases from V and 7 bases from J, with 13 bases between. The CDR3 is CASSDRTSGNEQFF. The CDR3 nucleotides are TGTGCCAGCAGTGACAGGACTTCAGGGAATGAGCAGTTCTTC. The full variable domain, with the rest looked up from reference TRBV2 and TRBJ2-1, is EPEVTQTPSHQVTQMGQEVILRCVPISNHLYFYWYRQILGQKVEFLVSFYNNEISEKSEIFDDQFSVERPDGSNFTLKIRSTKLEDSAMYFCASSDRTSGNEQFFGPGTRLTVL.

J is TRBJ1-2 and V is TRBV5-1, with 9 bases lining up with TRBD1. The V and J ends lost 2 bases and 7 bases, in that order; junction bases with no gene match: 3. CDR1 and CDR2 (germline): SGHRS, YFSETQ. The CDR3 has 13 amino acids. The CDR3 reads CASSFGQGFGYTF. The CDR3 DNA is TGCGCCAGCAGCTTTGGACAGGGGTTTGGCTACACCTTC.

V usage is TRBV15 and J usage is TRBJ2-7, with D hard to call. CDR1 is LNHNV and CDR2 is YYDKDF in the germline V gene (reference sequence). The CDR3 length is 14 residues. V gave up 5 bases and J gave up 6 bases, with 17 bases separating them. The CDR3 sequence: CATSPSPARVEQYF. DNA for the CDR3: TGTGCCACCAGCCCCAGTCCGGCTAGGGTCGAGCAGTACTTC.

The V and J genes are TRBV30 and TRBJ1-2; D not resolved. V was shortened by 3 bases and J by 6 bases, with 14 bases between the two germline ends. Germline V gene lookup returns CDR1 GTSNPN and CDR2 SVGIG (reference sequence). There are 13 residues in the CDR3. The CDR3 region is CAWSWSPRDGYTF. In DNA, the CDR3 is TGTGCCTGGAGCTGGTCTCCGAGGGATGGCTACACCTTC. The entire variable domain, with the rest obtained from reference TRBV30 and TRBJ1-2, is as follows: SQTIHQWPATLVQPVGSPLSLECTVEGTSNPNLYWYRQAAGRGLQLLFYSVGIGQISSEVPQNLSASRPQDRQFILSSKKLLLSDSGFYLCAWSWSPRDGYTFGSGTRLTVV.

The rearrangement uses TRBV25-1 and TRBJ2-1, with D unclear. Germline values: CDR1 MGHDK, CDR2 SYGVNS. Trimming shortened V by 3 bases and J by 7 bases, and 7 bases separated the two germline ends. The CDR3 extends over 12 amino acids. This CDR3 reads CASSDLINEQFF. The CDR3 nucleotides are TGTGCCAGCAGTGATCTGATTAATGAGCAGTTCTTC.

This clone was seen a handful of times. CDR3 bases: TGTGCCAGCAGCCCGGGACTAGCGGTTTACAATGAGCAGTTCTTC. Its translation: CASSPGLAVYNEQFF. The chain links TRBV7-2 to TRBJ2-1; 11 bases match TRBD2. Germline assignment: CDR1 SGHTA and CDR2 FQGNSA. V shed 5 bases, J shed 4 bases, and the junction held 4 bases outside the gene matches. The length of the CDR3 is 15 residues.

V is TRBV29-1 and J is TRBJ1-1; tentatively, D is TRBD1 (5 bases). This CDR3 spans 13 amino acids. CDR1 SQVTM and CDR2 ANQGSEA come from the germline V gene. Trimming shortened V by 0 bases and J by 9 bases, and 14 bases separated the two germline ends. This CDR3 is CSVEDLEGRKAFF. CDR3 DNA sequence: TGCAGCGTTGAAGATCTTGAGGGGCGCAAAGCTTTCTTT.

The chain carries TRBV29-1 and TRBJ1-2, with TRBD1 as a possible D gene (5 bases). The CDR3 is 16 residues long. V gave up 1 base and J gave up 0 bases, with 15 bases separating them. Germline CDR1 SQVTM, CDR2 ANQGSEA. The CDR3 DNA sequence: TGCAGCGTTGAAGCTATGGGACGGAAGACTAACTATGGCTACACCTTC. The encoded protein is CSVEAMGRKTNYGYTF.

This clone was detected a few times. The chain couples TRBV25-1 to TRBJ1-6, with 7 bases that match TRBD1. The J segment lost 7 bases and the V segment lost 4 bases, leaving 4 bases of the junction unmatched. The CDR3 extends over 14 amino acids. Germline assignment: CDR1 MGHDK and CDR2 SYGVNS. The DNA for the CDR3 is TGTGCCAGCAGTGGTCGACAGGGAAATTCACCCCTCCACTTT. This codes for CASSGRQGNSPLHF.

In its sample, this clone was seen a few times. The V gene is TRBV29-1, the J gene TRBJ2-3, with D perhaps TRBD1 (7 bases). This CDR3 has 13 amino acids. Trimming left V 4 bases short and J 5 bases short, with 13 bases between. Germline CDR1 and CDR2: SQVTM and ANQGSEA. Here the CDR3 DNA reads TGCAGCGTTGCGTACAGGGGAGGAGATACGCAGTATTTT. It encodes CSVAYRGGDTQYF.

The chain is built from TRBV7-3 and TRBJ1-6; D possibly corresponds to TRBD1 (5 bases). V was trimmed by 3 bases and J by 10 bases, leaving 16 bases between them. Germline values: CDR1 SGHTA, CDR2 FQGTGA. The CDR3 length is 15 residues. CDR3: CASSFLAAGESPLHF. DNA for the CDR3: TGTGCCAGCAGCTTCCTCGCCGCGGGGGAGTCACCCCTCCACTTT.

This clone was observed a few times. The chain recombines TRBV4-1 with TRBJ1-2; D may be TRBD1 (5 bases). This CDR3 has 15 amino acids. Trimming stripped 0 bases from V and 3 bases from J, with 11 bases between. From germline, CDR1 is MGHRA and CDR2 YSYEKL. CDR3 sequence: CASSQDNSGDYGYTF. DNA of the CDR3: TGCGCCAGCAGCCAAGATAACTCGGGGGACTATGGCTACACCTTC.

The chain uses TRBV18 and TRBJ1-1; D ambiguous. There are 12 residues in the CDR3. V lost 3 bases and J lost 5, with 7 bases in between. Germline-derived CDR1 and CDR2 are KGHSH and LQKENI. The chain's CDR3 is CASSPDSTEAFF. The CDR3 DNA is TGTGCCAGCTCACCCGATTCAACTGAAGCTTTCTTT.

This sequence joins TRBV1 and TRBJ2-7; TRBD2 is the table's D call and was not checked against the DNA. TRBV1 is a known pseudogene. The CDR3 consists of 14 residues. The CDR3 loop reads CTSSRLSGRYEQYF. CDR3 DNA sequence: TGCACCAGCAGCCGCCTTAGCGGGCGGTACGAGCAGTACTTC.

The chain joins TRBV6-6 to TRBJ1-2, with 8 bases matching TRBD1. With 5 bases clipped from V and 3 bases from J, the junction kept 2 bases outside the gene matches. There are 13 residues in the CDR3. CDR1 is MNHNY, CDR2 SVGAGI, per germline (reference sequence). The DNA for the CDR3 is TGTGCCAGCAGTAAACAGGGGGACTATGGCTACACCTTC. Protein product: CASSKQGDYGYTF.

Only a few counts were recorded for this clone. This rearrangement joins TRBV9 to TRBJ1-2; 7 bases fit TRBD1. The CDR3 has 15 amino acids. Germline CDR1 and CDR2: SGDLS and YYNGEE. V was clipped by 0 bases and J by 8 bases; unmatched bases: 10. Written as DNA, the CDR3 is TGTGCCAGCAGCGTAGATAGGACAGGAGGACGAGGCTACACCTTC. This sequence encodes CASSVDRTGGRGYTF. Looking up the rest from reference TRBV9 and TRBJ1-2 gives the full variable domain: DSGVTQTPKHLITATGQRVTLRCSPRSGDLSVYWYQQSLDQGLQFLIQYYNGEERAKGNILERFSAQQFPDLHSELNLSSLELGDSALYFCASSVDRTGGRGYTFGSGTRLTVV.

The chain combines TRBV30 with TRBJ1-2; no reliable D call. V was cut by 0 bases and J by 11 bases, with 13 bases left in between. Germline lookup yields CDR1 GTSNPN and CDR2 SVGIG (reference sequence). This CDR3 contains 12 residues. The CDR3 spells CAWSVPGHLYTF. Here the CDR3 DNA reads TGTGCCTGGAGTGTACCTGGGCACCTTTACACCTTC.

The chain carries TRBV29-1 and TRBJ2-3, with D tentatively TRBD2 (6 bases). The length of the CDR3 is 15 residues. CDR1 and CDR2 (germline): SQVTM, ANQGSEA. Trimming took 3 bases from V and 5 from J, leaving 18 bases between them. For the CDR3, the DNA is TGCAGCGTTGACAGGGACGGGAGTTCCGGAGATACGCAGTATTTT. This codes for CSVDRDGSSGDTQYF.

The chain has TRBV18 and TRBJ2-6; D perhaps matches TRBD1 (6 bases). V lost 4 bases to trimming and J lost 0 bases, with 7 bases between them. CDR3 length equals 15 residues. CDR1 is KGHSH, CDR2 LQKENI, per germline. This CDR3 reads CASSRQDSGANVLTF. CDR3 coding DNA: TGTGCCAGCTCACGACAGGACTCTGGGGCCAACGTCCTGACTTTC.